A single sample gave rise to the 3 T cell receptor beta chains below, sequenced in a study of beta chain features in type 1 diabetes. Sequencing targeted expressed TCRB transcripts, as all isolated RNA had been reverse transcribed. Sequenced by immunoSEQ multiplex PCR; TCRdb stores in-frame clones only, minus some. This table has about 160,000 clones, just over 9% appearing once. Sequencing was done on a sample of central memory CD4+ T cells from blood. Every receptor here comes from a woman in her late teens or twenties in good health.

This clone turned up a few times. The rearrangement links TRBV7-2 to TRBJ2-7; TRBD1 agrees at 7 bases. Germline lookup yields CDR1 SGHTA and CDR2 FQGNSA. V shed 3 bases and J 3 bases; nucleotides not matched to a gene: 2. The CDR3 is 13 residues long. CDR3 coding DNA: TGTGCCAGCAGCTTGGGACAGTTCTACGAGCAGTACTTC. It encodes CASSLGQFYEQYF. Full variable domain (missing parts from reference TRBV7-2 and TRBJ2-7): GAGVSQSPSNKVTEKGKDVELRCDPISGHTALYWYRQSLGQGLEFLIYFQGNSAPDKSGLPSDRFSAERTGGSVSTLTIQRTQQEDSAVYLCASSLGQFYEQYFGPGTRLTVT.

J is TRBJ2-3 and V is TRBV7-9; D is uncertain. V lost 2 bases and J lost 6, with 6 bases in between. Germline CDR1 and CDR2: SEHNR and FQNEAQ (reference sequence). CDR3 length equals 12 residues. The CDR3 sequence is CASSLRWDTQYF. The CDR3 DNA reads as TGTGCCAGCAGCTTACGGTGGGATACGCAGTATTTT.

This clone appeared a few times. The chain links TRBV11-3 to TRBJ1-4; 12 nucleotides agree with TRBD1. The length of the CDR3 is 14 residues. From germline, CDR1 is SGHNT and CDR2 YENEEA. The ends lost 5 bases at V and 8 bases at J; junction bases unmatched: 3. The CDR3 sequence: CASSGDRGQEKLFF. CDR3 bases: TGTGCCAGCAGCGGGGACAGGGGGCAAGAAAAACTGTTTTTT.